The entry that follows covers one T cell receptor (beta chain) sequence. The sample comes from a study of CXCR3-negative and CXCR3-positive naive CD8 T cells. The authors prepared UMI-labeled TRB cDNA libraries by 5' RACE. TCRdb reprocessed the 5' RACE reads and reports one entry per CDR3 protein, with no DNA. This table lists over 100,000 distinct CDR3 sequences. In germline, CDR1 is SQVTM, CDR2 ANQGSEA. This CDR3 contains 16 residues. The receptor was isolated from a human donor in good health. Some clones in this sample may be carry-over from other donors' samples. J is TRBJ1-2 and V is TRBV29-1; with no DNA, the TCRdb D assignment of TRBD1 cannot be verified. Material for sequencing was naive CXCR3- CD8+ T cells from blood. Subset specified: CD45RO-CCR7+CD27+CD95- naive CD8+ T cells lacking CXCR3 (TNR3-). The CDR3 is CSVHGFVRGSKDGYTF. Complete variable domain (other parts from reference TRBV29-1 and TRBJ1-2): SAVISQKPSRDICQRGTSLTIQCQVDSQVTMMFWYRQQPGQSLTLIATANQGSEATYESGFVIDKFPISRPNLTFSTLTVSNMSPEDSSIYLCSVHGFVRGSKDGYTFGSGTRLTVV.